Each of the 29 T cell receptor beta chains below was sequenced from the same sample in a study of PD-L1 blockade in urothelial cancer. Sequencing was performed with immunoSEQ multiplex PCR; in TCRdb, only in-frame clones are kept and a portion is missing. The sample lists more than 35,000 clones; 35% to 40% were seen once. The sequencing used tumor tissue, collected before atezolizumab (anti-PD-L1) treatment. These receptor sequences come from a man aged 55 to 69 with urothelial cancer.

This chain joins TRBV5-1 and TRBJ1-1, with D possibly being TRBD1 (6 bases). Germline V gives CDR1 SGHRS, CDR2 YFSETQ. This CDR3 is 16 amino acids long. With 5 bases removed from V and 0 bases from J, the gap between germline ends came to 17 bases. This chain's CDR3 is CASRGNAGAMNTEAFF. In DNA form, the CDR3 reads TGCGCCAGCAGGGGGAACGCGGGGGCCATGAACACTGAAGCTTTCTTT.

This clone is medium-sized in the sample. The chain has TRBV6-8 and TRBJ1-1; D uncertain. Deletions cut 5 bases from V and 1 base from J, with 14 bases between. CDR1 and CDR2 from the germline V gene are MNHGY and SAAAGT. The CDR3 totals 15 residues. Written as DNA, the CDR3 is TGTGCCAGCAGTGTCGGGGTAGGGTCGAACACTGAAGCTTTCTTT. It encodes CASSVGVGSNTEAFF.

The rearrangement joins TRBV18 to TRBJ2-6; D may be TRBD1 (5 bases). V was shortened by 1 base and J by 3 bases, with 13 bases between the two germline ends. CDR1 and CDR2 (germline): KGHSH, LQKENI. The CDR3 totals 17 residues. For the CDR3, the DNA is TGTGCCAGCTCACCACAGGCAGGGTCGTATGGGGCCAACGTCCTGACTTTC. This sequence encodes CASSPQAGSYGANVLTF.

This clone was picked up a small number of times. J is TRBJ2-3 and V is TRBV6-8, with D perhaps given as TRBD1 or TRBD2 (6 bases each). The CDR3 length is 15 residues. Trimming took 6 bases from V and 2 from J, leaving 15 bases between them. Germline V gene sequence: CDR1 MNHGY, CDR2 SAAAGT. CDR3 sequence (DNA): TGTGCCAGCAGGGGGGGCAGGATGGTCACAGATACGCAGTATTTT. As protein: CASRGGRMVTDTQYF.

This clone has just a few counts. The rearrangement links TRBV10-2 to TRBJ2-7, with 8 bases fitting TRBD1. This CDR3 contains 15 residues. Trimming removed 3 bases from V and 0 bases from J; junction bases left unmatched: 4. Germline CDR1 is WSHSY and CDR2 is SAAADI. The CDR3 nucleotides read TGCGCCAGCAGTGATCTCGGACAGGGCTCCTACGAGCAGTACTTC. This sequence encodes CASSDLGQGSYEQYF.

This clone came up a few times. The rearrangement joins TRBV19 to TRBJ2-7, with D maybe TRBD1 (6 bases). V shed 9 bases and J shed 7 bases, with 19 bases lying between them. Germline loops: CDR1 LNHDA, CDR2 SQIVND (reference sequence). This CDR3 comprises 13 residues. The CDR3 DNA sequence: TGTGCCAGCCGATCCAGGGGCCTTGGGGAGCAGTACTTC. Encoded protein: CASRSRGLGEQYF.

In this sample, this clone turned up a few times. V gene TRBV6-8 combines with J gene TRBJ1-4, with 8 bases that match TRBD1. The V gene's germline CDR1 is MNHGY and CDR2 SAAAGT. CDR3 length equals 14 residues. Unmatched junction bases numbered 5, after V lost 7 bases and J lost 4 bases. In DNA form, the CDR3 reads TGTGCCAGCATCAACGACAGGGGTAATGAAAAACTGTTTTTT. It yields the protein CASINDRGNEKLFF.

J is TRBJ2-1 and V is TRBV19, with 15 bases fitting TRBD2. CDR1 is LNHDA, CDR2 SQIVND, per germline (reference sequence). With 4 bases clipped from V and 7 bases from J, the junction kept 2 bases outside the gene matches. The CDR3 covers 15 residues. CDR3 region: CASSTGLAGGNEQFF. Written as DNA, the CDR3 is TGTGCCAGTAGTACCGGACTAGCGGGAGGGAATGAGCAGTTCTTC.

The genes are TRBV29-1 and TRBJ2-1; D perhaps matches TRBD2 (5 bases). Trimming cost V 7 bases and J 4 bases, with 20 bases left between them. The V gene's germline CDR1 is SQVTM and CDR2 ANQGSEA. The length of the CDR3 is 15 residues. CDR3 in DNA: TGCAGCGCGACGGGGTTTGCCGGGATGTACAATGAGCAGTTCTTC. It specifies CSATGFAGMYNEQFF.

V and J are TRBV6-8 and TRBJ2-3; 14 nucleotides align to TRBD2. CDR3 length: 20 residues. Germline loops: CDR1 MNHGY, CDR2 SAAAGT. With 6 bases clipped from V and 5 bases from J, the junction kept 19 bases outside the gene matches. The CDR3 nucleotides read TGTGCCAGCAGATCGCAACTCCGACCGGGACTAGCGGGAGTTGGAGATACGCAGTATTTT. Translation gives CASRSQLRPGLAGVGDTQYF.

The V call is TRBV25-1, the J call TRBJ2-3; the match to TRBD2 covers 8 bases. The length of the CDR3 is 14 residues. The J segment lost 2 bases and the V segment lost 5 bases, leaving 3 bases of the junction unmatched. From germline, CDR1 is MGHDK and CDR2 SYGVNS. The CDR3 sequence: CASSLAGNTDTQYF. The CDR3 DNA reads TGTGCCAGCAGTTTAGCGGGGAACACAGATACGCAGTATTTT.

This chain uses TRBV6-8 with TRBJ1-3; D gene unclear. The CDR3 contains 15 residues. With 5 bases removed from V and 0 bases from J, the gap between germline ends came to 11 bases. CDR1 MNHGY and CDR2 SAAAGT come from the germline V gene. CDR3 in amino acids: CASSLQSSSGNTIYF. As DNA, the CDR3 is TGTGCCAGCAGTCTTCAGTCCAGCTCTGGAAACACCATATATTTT.

The sample holds a few counts of this clone. V and J are TRBV7-2 and TRBJ2-2; D is uncertain. Germline CDR1 reads SGHTA; CDR2 reads FQGNSA. The CDR3 is made up of 13 amino acids. The V end was cut by 5 bases, the J end by 5 bases, with 9 bases between. CDR3 loop: CASSPARTGELFF. The CDR3 DNA follows: TGTGCCAGCAGCCCCGCCAGAACCGGGGAGCTGTTTTTT.

This clone was observed a handful of times. The CDR3 region has the DNA TGTGCCAGCAGCGGCGGTACAGGGGAGAATGAGCAGTTCTTC. Translating gives CASSGGTGENEQFF. The J gene is TRBJ2-1, the V gene TRBV11-3; 7 positions match TRBD1. V lost 5 bases to trimming and J lost 7 bases; unmatched junction nucleotides: 8. Germline values: CDR1 SGHNT, CDR2 YENEEA. This CDR3 has 14 residues.

The chain uses TRBV18 and TRBJ1-2, with 10 bases aligning to TRBD1. The CDR3 consists of 15 residues. The trim removed 3 bases at V and 4 bases at J, leaving 5 bases unmatched. Germline V lookup: CDR1 KGHSH, CDR2 LQKENI. CDR3 nucleotide sequence: TGTGCCAGCTCACCGGGACAGGGGCCGGGCTATGGCTACACCTTC. Its protein product is CASSPGQGPGYGYTF.

The chain has TRBV10-1 and TRBJ1-3; the D is unclear. Trimming shortened V by 7 bases and J by 4 bases, and 11 bases separated the two germline ends. CDR3 size: 13 residues. Germline V gives CDR1 WNHNN, CDR2 SYGVQD (reference sequence). The CDR3 DNA sequence: TGCGCCAGCACGGCAGATCCCGGAAACACCATATATTTT. It is translated as CASTADPGNTIYF.

This rearrangement joins TRBV28 to TRBJ1-1; D gene unclear. Trimming pared 7 bases from V and 6 bases from J, leaving 15 bases between. In germline, CDR1 is MDHEN, CDR2 SYDVKM. CDR3 length equals 13 residues. The CDR3 loop reads CASIPQHAAEAFF. CDR3 bases: TGTGCCAGCATCCCCCAACATGCTGCTGAAGCTTTCTTT.

Turning to this clone: At one boundary the junction diverges from the germline segment, which might be a read error. There is an ambiguous or unread base here, so the residue it gives is written X. V gene TRBV18 combines with J gene TRBJ2-3; 7 bases align to TRBD2. Germline CDR1 KGHSH, CDR2 LQKENI. The CDR3 spans 15 residues. In nucleotides, the CDR3 is TGTGCCAGCTCACGGGCGGGAGTTGGCACARATACGCAGTATTTT. It codes for CASSRAGVGTXTQYF.

Many counts were recorded for this clone. The V call is TRBV11-3, the J call TRBJ1-2, with D unclear. V was clipped by 3 bases and J by 4 bases, with 12 bases between them. This CDR3 contains 14 residues. Germline CDR1 and CDR2: SGHNT and YENEEA. The CDR3 sequence is CASSFLGSTYGYTF. For the CDR3, the DNA is TGTGCCAGCAGCTTTCTGGGGAGTACCTATGGCTACACCTTC.

This clone was found a few times. The J gene is TRBJ1-2, the V gene TRBV6-8; no reliable D call. Germline V gives CDR1 MNHGY, CDR2 SAAAGT. CDR3 length equals 15 residues. Trimming stripped 0 bases from V and 4 bases from J, with 12 bases between. The CDR3 here is CASSYSSKRGYGYTF. CDR3 DNA: TGTGCCAGCAGTTACTCGAGTAAGCGAGGCTATGGCTACACCTTC.

J is TRBJ2-5 and V is TRBV5-1, with TRBD1 matching 9 bases. Germline V gene sequence: CDR1 SGHRS, CDR2 YFSETQ. CDR3 length: 16 amino acids. J was trimmed by 5 bases and V by 4 bases; bases with no gene match: 12. CDR3 residues: CASSGGGTGTLETQYF. In DNA, the CDR3 is TGCGCCAGCAGCGGGGGCGGGACAGGGACCTTGGAGACCCAGTACTTC.

The gene calls are TRBV28 and TRBJ2-7; 8 nucleotides line up with TRBD2. CDR1 MDHEN and CDR2 SYDVKM come from the germline V gene. V lost 5 bases, J lost 2 bases, and 5 bases stayed unmatched. This CDR3 comprises 14 residues. The CDR3 reads CASSGTGGPYEQYF. CDR3 nucleotides: TGTGCCAGCAGTGGGACGGGAGGGCCCTACGAGCAGTACTTC.

The chain couples TRBV7-7 to TRBJ2-1, with 8 bases fitting TRBD2. CDR1 and CDR2 from the germline V gene are SSHAT and FNYEAQ (reference sequence). Germline trimming cut 1 base from V and 5 bases from J; bases unmatched to any gene: 7. The CDR3 has 16 amino acids. CDR3 nucleotides: TGTGCCAGCAGCTTAGATGGGACTAGGCTCAACAATGAGCAGTTCTTC. As protein: CASSLDGTRLNNEQFF. The entire variable domain, with the rest obtained from reference TRBV7-7 and TRBJ2-1, is as follows: GAGVSQSPRYKVTKRGQDVTLRCDPISSHATLYWYQQALGQGPEFLTYFNYEAQPDKSGLPSDRFSAERPEGSISTLTIQRTEQRDSAMYRCASSLDGTRLNNEQFFGPGTRLTVL.

This clone was seen more than once but under ten times. The chain joins TRBV9 to TRBJ2-1; possibly TRBD1 for D (5 bases). Trimming pared 5 bases from V and 0 bases from J, leaving 15 bases between. CDR1 is SGDLS, CDR2 YYNGEE, per germline. This CDR3 region has 16 residues. The CDR3 coding sequence is TGTGCCAGCAGTGTGACAGATGGTTACTCCTACAATGAGCAGTTCTTC. Translated, it gives CASSVTDGYSYNEQFF.

This CDR3 is CASSFGQGANTIYF. CDR3 DNA: TGTGCCAGCAGTTTTGGGCAGGGGGCAAACACCATATATTTT. This chain links TRBV28 with TRBJ1-3; 8 nucleotides match TRBD1. V trimming: 3 bases; J trimming: 6 bases; junction bases outside the gene matches: 4. Germline V gives CDR1 MDHEN, CDR2 SYDVKM. The CDR3 has 14 amino acids.

This clone has only a few counts. CDR3 in DNA: TGTGCCAGCAGCCTTAAATGGAGGGCCATAGAGACCCAGTACTTC. Translating gives CASSLKWRAIETQYF. The chain couples TRBV11-3 to TRBJ2-5, with D possibly TRBD2 on 6 matching bases. This CDR3 is built from 15 residues. V lost 5 bases to trimming and J lost 4 bases, with 17 bases between them. Germline V gives CDR1 SGHNT, CDR2 YENEEA.

V gene TRBV5-1 combines with J gene TRBJ1-1; 7 bases agree with TRBD1. Losses at the gene ends were 4 bases for V and 2 bases for J; bases not matched to a gene: 8. Germline CDR1 and CDR2: SGHRS and YFSETQ. The CDR3 sequence is 15 residues long. This CDR3 is CASSTGQGVNTEAFF. CDR3 coding DNA: TGCGCCAGCAGCACTGGGCAGGGGGTAAACACTGAAGCTTTCTTT.

The chain joins TRBV6-8 to TRBJ2-7, with D uncertain. The CDR3 covers 13 residues. Germline V gene data show CDR1 as MNHGY and CDR2 as SAAAGT. V lost 10 bases to trimming and J lost 1 base, with 14 bases between them. The DNA for the CDR3 is TGTGCCATCAGCACGACGGAATCCTACGAGCAGTACTTC. Encoded protein: CAISTTESYEQYF.

The rearrangement joins TRBV11-3 to TRBJ2-7, with TRBD1 identical over 9 bases. Trimming at V came to 6 bases and at J to 5 bases, leaving 8 bases not matched to a gene. This CDR3 has 14 residues. Germline V gives CDR1 SGHNT, CDR2 YENEEA. CDR3 bases: TGTGCCAGCAGTCTACAGGGGGCGAGGAACGAGCAGTACTTC. It is translated as CASSLQGARNEQYF.